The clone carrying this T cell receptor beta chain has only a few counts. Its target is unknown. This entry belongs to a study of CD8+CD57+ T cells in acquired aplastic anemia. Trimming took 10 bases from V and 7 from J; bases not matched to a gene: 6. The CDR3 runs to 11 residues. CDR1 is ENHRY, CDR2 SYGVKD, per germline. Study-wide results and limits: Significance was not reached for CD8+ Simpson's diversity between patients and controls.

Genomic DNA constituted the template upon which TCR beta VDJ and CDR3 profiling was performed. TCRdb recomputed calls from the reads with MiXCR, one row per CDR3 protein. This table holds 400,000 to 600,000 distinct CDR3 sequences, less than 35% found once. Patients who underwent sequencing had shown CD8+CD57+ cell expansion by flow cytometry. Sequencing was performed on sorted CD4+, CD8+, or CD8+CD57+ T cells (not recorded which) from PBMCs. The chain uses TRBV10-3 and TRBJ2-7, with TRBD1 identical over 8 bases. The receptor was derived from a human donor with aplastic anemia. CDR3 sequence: CATRQGWEQYF. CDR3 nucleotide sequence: TGTGCCACCCGACAGGGGTGGGAGCAGTACTTC.